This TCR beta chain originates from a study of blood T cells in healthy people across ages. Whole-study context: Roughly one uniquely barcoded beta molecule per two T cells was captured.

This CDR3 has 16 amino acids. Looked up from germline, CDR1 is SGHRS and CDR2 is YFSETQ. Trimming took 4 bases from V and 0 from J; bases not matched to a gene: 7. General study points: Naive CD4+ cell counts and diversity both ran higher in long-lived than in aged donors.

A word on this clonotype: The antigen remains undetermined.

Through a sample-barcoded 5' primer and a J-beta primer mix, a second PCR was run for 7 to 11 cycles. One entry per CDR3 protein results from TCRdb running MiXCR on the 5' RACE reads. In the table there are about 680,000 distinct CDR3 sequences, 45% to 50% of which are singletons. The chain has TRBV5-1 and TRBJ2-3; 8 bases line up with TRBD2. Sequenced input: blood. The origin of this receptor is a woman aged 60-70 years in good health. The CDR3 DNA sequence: TGCGCCAGCAGCCTTAACGGGGGGGCTAGCACAGATACGCAGTATTTT. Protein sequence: CASSLNGGASTDTQYF. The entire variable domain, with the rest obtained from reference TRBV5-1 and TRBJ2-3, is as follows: KAGVTQTPRYLIKTRGQQVTLSCSPISGHRSVSWYQQTPGQGLQFLFEYFSETQRNKGNFPGRFSGRQFSNSRSEMNVSTLELGDSALYLCASSLNGGASTDTQYFGPGTRLTVL.